This T cell receptor beta chain was sequenced in a study of shared clonotypes between healthy human individuals. Points from the study as a whole: Across a few donors, naive CD4 shared about 5%, naive CD8 more than 3%, memory CD4 roughly 2.1%, memory CD8 under 0.5%. On the whole, naive subsets had larger estimated richness than memory subsets had.

On this clone: Its antigen remains unknown. The sample has other DNA sequences that encode this CDR3 too.

The assay ran at deep level. The assay was immunoSEQ multiplex PCR, and TCRdb's table has in-frame clones only and misses some. The data hold about 2 million clones, with about 95% observed a single time. Germline lookup yields CDR1 ENHRY and CDR2 SYGVKD. V gave up 6 bases and J gave up 5 bases; unmatched junction bases: 6. This CDR3 spans 13 amino acids. Selected positively for CCR7 and CD45RO-negative, naive CD8 cells excluded terminally differentiated effector memory CD45RA+ cells. Material for sequencing was naive CD8+ T cells sorted from blood. The sequence was collected from a man aged 18 to 30 in good health. The chain couples TRBV10-3 to TRBJ2-5, with 7 bases aligning to TRBD2. This CDR3 is CAISREGGETQYF. CDR3 nucleotide sequence: TGTGCCATCAGCCGAGAGGGAGGGGAGACCCAGTACTTC.